Presented here are 27 T cell receptor beta chains from one specimen sequenced in a study of neoadjuvant anti-PD-1 for oral cavity cancer. Sequencing was performed with immunoSEQ multiplex PCR; in TCRdb, only in-frame clones are kept and a portion is missing. The sample lists approximately 14,000 clones; roughly 67% were seen once. This sample comprised PBMCs, obtained before nivolumab (anti-PD-1) treatment. Source of these receptors: a person aged 35-79 years with oral cavity squamous cell carcinoma.

A few counts support this clone. V is TRBV10-2 and J is TRBJ2-7; 8 bases are shared with TRBD2. V was pared by 4 bases and J by 2 bases, with 1 base of the junction left unmatched. There are 13 residues in the CDR3. Per the germline V gene, CDR1 is WSHSY and CDR2 is SAAADI. Here the CDR3 DNA reads TGCGCCAGCAGTGCCGGGGGGGCCTACGAGCAGTACTTC. Translating it yields CASSAGGAYEQYF.

The V gene is TRBV7-3, the J gene TRBJ2-2, with D possibly matching TRBD2 (5 bases). Germline V lookup: CDR1 SGHTA, CDR2 FQGTGA. The CDR3 is 14 residues long. The V gene lost 5 bases and the J gene lost 2 bases, with 9 bases spanning the gap. CDR3 amino acids: CASSPEGNTGELFF. CDR3 in DNA: TGTGCCAGCAGCCCTGAGGGAAACACCGGGGAGCTGTTTTTT.

This clone has a handful of counts. The chain employs TRBV28 and TRBJ2-2; D uncertain. The CDR3 totals 15 residues. In germline, CDR1 is MDHEN, CDR2 SYDVKM. V lost 4 bases, J lost 7 bases, and 16 bases lay in between. CDR3 amino acids: CASSWPEFFGGELFF. For the CDR3, the DNA is TGTGCCAGCAGTTGGCCGGAATTTTTCGGCGGGGAGCTGTTTTTT.

This clone is medium-sized. This chain connects TRBV18 to TRBJ2-6; no clear D. The CDR3 covers 12 residues. V dropped 3 bases and J dropped 3 bases, with 0 bases sitting between them. Germline V CDR1 and CDR2: KGHSH, LQKENI. Here the CDR3 reads CASSPGANVLTF. The CDR3 DNA follows: TGTGCCAGCTCACCTGGGGCCAACGTCCTGACTTTC.

The J gene is TRBJ1-2, the V gene TRBV2, with 7 bases matching TRBD1. The junction had 18 bases not matched to a gene; V was cut back by 3 bases and J by 8 bases. The CDR3 sequence is 17 residues long. CDR1 and CDR2 (germline): SNHLY, FYNNEI. The DNA of the CDR3 is TGTGCCAGCAGTGAGTCGCTACAGGGGCGGTACGGGCGCGGCTACACCTTC. Its protein product is CASSESLQGRYGRGYTF.

V usage is TRBV6-1 and J usage is TRBJ2-3; TRBD2 aligns across 8 bases. CDR3 length equals 15 residues. The J segment lost 8 bases and the V segment lost 1 base, leaving 8 bases of the junction unmatched. CDR1 and CDR2 (germline): MNHNS, SASEGT. CDR3 in amino acids: CASSEVGRAEGTQYF. Written as DNA, the CDR3 is TGTGCCAGCAGTGAAGTCGGGAGGGCCGAGGGTACGCAGTATTTT.

V is TRBV30 and J is TRBJ1-5; D not certain. The germline gives CDR1 GTSNPN, CDR2 SVGIG (reference sequence). Trimming removed 0 bases from V and 1 base from J, with 4 bases in between. This CDR3 has 13 amino acids. The CDR3 bases are TGTGCCTGGAGTGTAGACAGCAATCAGCCCCAGCATTTT. This translates into CAWSVDSNQPQHF.

The rearrangement links TRBV4-1 to TRBJ2-7, with TRBD2 matching 12 bases. CDR1 and CDR2 (germline): MGHRA, YSYEKL. This CDR3 is built from 15 residues. V gave up 1 base and J gave up 6 bases; unmatched junction bases: 4. CDR3 residues: CASSQVLLAGGEQYF. The CDR3 region has the DNA TGCGCCAGCAGCCAAGTCTTACTAGCGGGAGGCGAGCAGTACTTC.

CDR3 in amino acids: CASSLVRENTGELFF. The CDR3 coding sequence is TGTGCCAGCAGCTTAGTAAGGGAGAACACCGGGGAGCTGTTTTTT. J is TRBJ2-2 and V is TRBV7-6; D unclear. The germline gives CDR1 SGHVS, CDR2 FNYEAQ. Trimming stripped 1 base from V and 1 base from J, with 7 bases between. The CDR3 extends over 15 amino acids.

This chain links TRBV25-1 with TRBJ1-5; 7 positions agree with TRBD1. V trimming: 6 bases; J trimming: 2 bases; junction bases outside the gene matches: 4. The CDR3 runs to 14 residues. Germline V gives CDR1 MGHDK, CDR2 SYGVNS. The CDR3 DNA sequence: TGTGCCAGCAGATCCCAGGGGGGCAATCAGCCCCAGCATTTT. This gives the protein CASRSQGGNQPQHF. Full variable domain (remainder filled in from reference TRBV25-1 and TRBJ1-5): EADIYQTPRYLVIGTGKKITLECSQTMGHDKMYWYQQDPGMELHLIHYSYGVNSTEKGDLSSESTVSRIRTEHFPLTLESARPSHTSQYLCASRSQGGNQPQHFGDGTRLSIL.

The chain carries TRBV14 and TRBJ1-1; TRBD1 aligns across 7 bases. Germline lookup yields CDR1 SGHDN and CDR2 FVKESK. The CDR3 length is 13 residues. V gave up 0 bases and J gave up 9 bases; unmatched junction bases: 4. The CDR3 here is CASSQDVRGQAFF. CDR3 bases: TGTGCCAGCAGCCAAGATGTTAGGGGGCAAGCTTTCTTT. The whole variable domain, remainder taken from reference TRBV14 and TRBJ1-1, is EAGVTQFPSHSVIEKGQTVTLRCDPISGHDNLYWYRRVMGKEIKFLLHFVKESKQDESGMPNNRFLAERTGGTYSTLKVQPAELEDSGVYFCASSQDVRGQAFFGQGTRLTVV.

This rearrangement joins TRBV30 to TRBJ1-1, with D unresolved. The CDR3 runs to 13 residues. Germline V gives CDR1 GTSNPN, CDR2 SVGIG (reference sequence). This chain's CDR3 is CAGQPHMNTEAFF. The CDR3 coding sequence is TGTGCTGGCCAACCGCACATGAACACTGAAGCTTTCTTT.

The chain carries TRBV2 and TRBJ2-5; TRBD1 matches at 7 bases. The CDR3 contains 14 residues. Germline values: CDR1 SNHLY, CDR2 FYNNEI. V shed 4 bases, J shed 2 bases, and the junction held 4 bases outside the gene matches. The CDR3 region is CASSGGQQQETQYF. CDR3 sequence (DNA): TGTGCCAGCAGTGGGGGACAGCAACAAGAGACCCAGTACTTC.

The chain recombines TRBV14 with TRBJ2-1; D possibly corresponds to TRBD2 (6 bases). V was cut by 1 base and J by 5 bases, with 12 bases left in between. The CDR3 runs 15 residues. CDR1 is SGHDN, CDR2 FVKESK, per germline. The CDR3 DNA is TGTGCCAGCAGCCAAGGAGGCGCGGGAAACAATGAGCAGTTCTTC. Translating gives CASSQGGAGNNEQFF.

This chain joins TRBV14 and TRBJ1-2; no reliable D call. The length of the CDR3 is 17 residues. CDR1 and CDR2 from the germline V gene are SGHDN and FVKESK. Between the trimmed V and J ends, which lost 1 base and 4 bases, there was a span of 19 bases. This CDR3 is CASSQVGVSGLGYGYTF. In nucleotides, the CDR3 is TGTGCCAGCAGCCAAGTAGGAGTCTCGGGCCTCGGCTATGGCTACACCTTC.

The chain carries TRBV6-4 and TRBJ1-4; D perhaps matches TRBD1 (5 bases). Germline assignment: CDR1 MRHNA and CDR2 SNTAGT. The CDR3 loop spans 12 amino acids. V was pared by 7 bases and J by 6 bases, with 9 bases between. The CDR3 here is CASNGTYEKLFF. The CDR3 DNA reads TGTGCCAGCAATGGGACTTATGAAAAACTGTTTTTT.

This clone was recorded a few times. J is TRBJ2-1 and V is TRBV14, with a weak D call TRBD2 (7 bases). With 4 bases removed from V and 5 bases from J, the gap between germline ends came to 15 bases. This CDR3 comprises 15 residues. Germline assignment: CDR1 SGHDN and CDR2 FVKESK. The CDR3 DNA follows: TGTGCCAGCAGCCCTGCGGGGGCTGGGAACAATGAGCAGTTCTTC. Protein product: CASSPAGAGNNEQFF.

The V and J genes are TRBV2 and TRBJ2-7; 7 bases map to TRBD1. Germline V CDR1 and CDR2: SNHLY, FYNNEI. V shed 7 bases and J 0 bases; nucleotides not matched to a gene: 6. This CDR3 spans 14 amino acids. DNA of the CDR3: TGTGCCAGCATGCTGACAGGGCGCTCCTACGAGCAGTACTTC. Translated, it gives CASMLTGRSYEQYF.

A few counts support this clone. The chain couples TRBV2 to TRBJ2-5; TRBD1 agrees at 8 bases. The CDR3 contains 14 residues. The ends lost 3 bases at V and 2 bases at J; junction bases unmatched: 2. Germline-derived CDR1 and CDR2 are SNHLY and FYNNEI. The CDR3 protein is CASSEGQVQETQYF. The CDR3 DNA is TGTGCCAGCAGTGAGGGACAGGTACAAGAGACCCAGTACTTC.

The rearrangement links TRBV27 to TRBJ2-1; 10 bases are a match to TRBD2. Germline V lookup: CDR1 MNHEY, CDR2 SMNVEV (reference sequence). The CDR3 has 17 residues. Unmatched junction bases numbered 7, after V lost 4 bases and J lost 1 base. The CDR3 loop is CASSSRTSGVSYNEQFF. The CDR3 DNA sequence: TGTGCCAGCAGTTCAAGGACTAGCGGAGTATCCTACAATGAGCAGTTCTTC.

V is TRBV27 and J is TRBJ2-1; D unclear. This CDR3 comprises 15 residues. V lost 6 bases, J lost 0 bases, and 12 bases lay in between. In germline, CDR1 is MNHEY, CDR2 SMNVEV (reference sequence). The CDR3 DNA reads TGTGCCAGCAGGCCTCCCAGGAGCTCCTACAATGAGCAGTTCTTC. Translated, it gives CASRPPRSSYNEQFF.

CDR3 residues: CASSLGAGTGEQYF. In nucleotides, the CDR3 is TGTGCCAGCAGCTTAGGGGCAGGGACGGGGGAGCAGTACTTC. The genes are TRBV7-6 and TRBJ2-7; D is perhaps TRBD1 or TRBD2 (5 bases each). The CDR3 spans 14 residues. Trimming removed 1 base at V and 7 bases at J, with 14 bases between. The V gene's germline CDR1 is SGHVS and CDR2 FNYEAQ.

This clone was observed a few times. CDR3 in amino acids: CASSPRAQGSYGYTF. As DNA, the CDR3 is TGTGCCAGCTCACCCCGCGCTCAGGGTAGCTATGGCTACACCTTC. The V call is TRBV18, the J call TRBJ1-2; weak D call: TRBD1 (5 bases). The CDR3 consists of 15 residues. Trimming removed 3 bases at V and 4 bases at J, with 15 bases between. Germline CDR1 reads KGHSH; CDR2 reads LQKENI.

This clone has only one observation. This chain uses TRBV25-1 with TRBJ2-1, with a tentative D call TRBD2 (6 bases). Per the germline V gene, CDR1 is MGHDK and CDR2 is SYGVNS. Trimming took off 11 bases at V and 0 bases at J, with 14 bases between the two ends. The CDR3 spans 14 residues. Here the CDR3 DNA reads TGTGCCTCTGGGCAGCGGGTCTCCTACAATGAGCAGTTCTTC. Translating gives CASGQRVSYNEQFF.

This clone was found a few times. The chain recombines TRBV28 with TRBJ1-6; a weak D match, TRBD1 (6 bases). This CDR3 has 12 amino acids. Per germline, CDR1 MDHEN and CDR2 SYDVKM. With 3 bases removed from V and 14 bases from J, the gap between germline ends came to 11 bases. This chain's CDR3 is CASSFRGGTLHF. The CDR3 nucleotides read TGTGCCAGCAGTTTTCGAGGGGGGACCCTCCACTTT.

The chain links TRBV15 to TRBJ2-1; TRBD2 aligns across 11 bases. Trimming at V came to 3 bases and at J to 7 bases, leaving 11 bases not matched to a gene. CDR1 LNHNV and CDR2 YYDKDF come from the germline V gene (reference sequence). The CDR3 has 17 amino acids. The CDR3 bases are TGTGCCACCAGCAGGGTAACAGGGACTAGCGGATGGAATGAGCAGTTCTTC. Amino acid sequence: CATSRVTGTSGWNEQFF.

This clone was counted between two and nine times. The chain recombines TRBV7-9 with TRBJ2-4; D gene ambiguous. CDR1 and CDR2 from the germline V gene are SEHNR and FQNEAQ (reference sequence). The germline V and J ends were trimmed by 4 bases and 0 bases, with 13 bases remaining between them. The CDR3 is made up of 16 amino acids. The CDR3 DNA sequence: TGTGCCAGCAGCTCCCCCCGACTGGGAGCCAAAAACATTCAGTACTTC. It is translated as CASSSPRLGAKNIQYF.